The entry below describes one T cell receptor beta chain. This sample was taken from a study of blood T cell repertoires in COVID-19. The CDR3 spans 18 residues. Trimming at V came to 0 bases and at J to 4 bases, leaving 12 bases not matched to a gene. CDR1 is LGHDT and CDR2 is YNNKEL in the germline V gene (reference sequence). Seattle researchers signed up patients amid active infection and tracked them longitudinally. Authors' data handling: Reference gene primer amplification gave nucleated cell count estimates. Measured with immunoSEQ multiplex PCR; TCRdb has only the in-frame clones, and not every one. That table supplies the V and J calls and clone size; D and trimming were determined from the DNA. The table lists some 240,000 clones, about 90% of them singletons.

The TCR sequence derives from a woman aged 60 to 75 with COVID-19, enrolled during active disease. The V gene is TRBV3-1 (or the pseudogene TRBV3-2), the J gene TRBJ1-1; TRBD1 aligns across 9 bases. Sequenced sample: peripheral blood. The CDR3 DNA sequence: TGTGCCAGCAGCCAAGATCAAATACAGGGGGCTCGACGCACTGAAGCTTTCTTT. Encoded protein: CASSQDQIQGARRTEAFF.